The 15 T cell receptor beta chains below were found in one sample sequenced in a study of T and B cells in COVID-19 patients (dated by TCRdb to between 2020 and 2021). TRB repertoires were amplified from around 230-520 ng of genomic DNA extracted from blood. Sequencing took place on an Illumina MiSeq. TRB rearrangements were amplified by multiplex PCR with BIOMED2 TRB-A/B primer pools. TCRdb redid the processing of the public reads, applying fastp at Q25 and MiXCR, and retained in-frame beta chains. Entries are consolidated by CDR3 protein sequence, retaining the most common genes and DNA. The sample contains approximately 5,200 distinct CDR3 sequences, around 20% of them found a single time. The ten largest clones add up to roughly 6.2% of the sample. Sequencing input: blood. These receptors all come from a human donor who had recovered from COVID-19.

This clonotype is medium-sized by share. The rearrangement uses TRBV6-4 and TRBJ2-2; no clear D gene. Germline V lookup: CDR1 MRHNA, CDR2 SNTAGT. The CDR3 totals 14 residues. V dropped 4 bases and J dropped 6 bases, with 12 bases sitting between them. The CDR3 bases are TGTGCCAGCAGTGCCCGCGAAGAGGCCGGGGAGCTGTTTTTT. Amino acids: CASSAREEAGELFF.

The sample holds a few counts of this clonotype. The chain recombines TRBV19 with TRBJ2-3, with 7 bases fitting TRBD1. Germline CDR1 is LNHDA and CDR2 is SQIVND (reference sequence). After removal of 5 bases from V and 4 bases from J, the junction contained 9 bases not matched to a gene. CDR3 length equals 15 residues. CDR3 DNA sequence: TGTGCCAGTAGTCGTCAGGGGGTTGGGGCAGATACGCAGTATTTT. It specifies CASSRQGVGADTQYF.

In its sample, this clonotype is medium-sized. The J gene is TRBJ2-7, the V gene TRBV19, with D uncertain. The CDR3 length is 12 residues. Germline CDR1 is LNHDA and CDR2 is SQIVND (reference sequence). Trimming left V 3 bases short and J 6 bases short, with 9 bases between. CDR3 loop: CASSIRESEQYF. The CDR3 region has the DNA TGTGCCAGTAGTATTCGAGAATCCGAGCAGTACTTC.

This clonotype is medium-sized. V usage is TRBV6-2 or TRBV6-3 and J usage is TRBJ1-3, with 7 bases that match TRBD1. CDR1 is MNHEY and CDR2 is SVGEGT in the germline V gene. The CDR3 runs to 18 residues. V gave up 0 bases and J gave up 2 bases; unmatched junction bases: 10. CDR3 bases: TGTGCCAGCAGTTACTCGATCTGGACCGGGACAGCTGGAAACACCATATATTTT. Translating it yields CASSYSIWTGTAGNTIYF.

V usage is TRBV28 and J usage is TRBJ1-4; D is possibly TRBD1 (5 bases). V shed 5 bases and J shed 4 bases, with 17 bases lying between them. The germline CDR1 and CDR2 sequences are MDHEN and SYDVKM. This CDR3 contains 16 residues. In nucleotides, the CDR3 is TGTGCCAGCAGTGTCGTCGGGAGGGGCCTTAATGAAAAACTGTTTTTT. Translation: CASSVVGRGLNEKLFF.

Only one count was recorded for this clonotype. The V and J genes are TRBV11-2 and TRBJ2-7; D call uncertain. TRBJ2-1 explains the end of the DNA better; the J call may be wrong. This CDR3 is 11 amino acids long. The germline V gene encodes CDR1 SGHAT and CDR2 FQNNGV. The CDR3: CASSKTNEQFF. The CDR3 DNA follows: TGTGCCAGCAGCAAAACGAACGAGCAGTTCTTC.

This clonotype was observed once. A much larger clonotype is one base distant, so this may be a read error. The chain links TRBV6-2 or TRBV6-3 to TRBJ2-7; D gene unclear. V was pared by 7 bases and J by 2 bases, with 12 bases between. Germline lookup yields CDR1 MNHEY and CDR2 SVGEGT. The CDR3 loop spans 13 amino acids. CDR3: CASKTSSAYEQYF. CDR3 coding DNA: TGTGCCAGCAAAACCTCGAGCGCCTACGAGCAGTACTTC.

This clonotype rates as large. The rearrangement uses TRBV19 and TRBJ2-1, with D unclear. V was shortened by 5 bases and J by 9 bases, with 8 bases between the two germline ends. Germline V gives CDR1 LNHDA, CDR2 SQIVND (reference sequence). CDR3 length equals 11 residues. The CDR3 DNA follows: TGTGCCAGTAGTGTAAAGGCTGAGCAGTTCTTC. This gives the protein CASSVKAEQFF.

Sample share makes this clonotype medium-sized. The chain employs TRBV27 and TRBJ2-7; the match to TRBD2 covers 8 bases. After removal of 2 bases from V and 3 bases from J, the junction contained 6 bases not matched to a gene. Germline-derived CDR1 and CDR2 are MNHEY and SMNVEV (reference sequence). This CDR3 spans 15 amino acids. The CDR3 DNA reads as TGTGCCAGCAGTTTAAAGCGGGAGCGGGTCTACGAGCAGTACTTC. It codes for CASSLKRERVYEQYF.

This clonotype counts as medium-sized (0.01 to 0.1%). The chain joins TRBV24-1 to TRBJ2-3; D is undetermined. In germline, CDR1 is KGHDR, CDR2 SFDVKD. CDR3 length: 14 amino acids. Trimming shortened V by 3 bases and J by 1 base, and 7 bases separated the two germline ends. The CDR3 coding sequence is TGTGCCACCAGTGATGGGATAGGCACAGATACGCAGTATTTT. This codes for CATSDGIGTDTQYF.

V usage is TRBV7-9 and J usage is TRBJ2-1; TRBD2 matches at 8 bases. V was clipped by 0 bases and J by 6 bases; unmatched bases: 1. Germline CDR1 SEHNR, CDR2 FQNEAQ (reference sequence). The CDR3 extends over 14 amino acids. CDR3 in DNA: TGTGCCAGCAGCTTAGCCCTAGCGGGCAATGAGCAGTTCTTC. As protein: CASSLALAGNEQFF.

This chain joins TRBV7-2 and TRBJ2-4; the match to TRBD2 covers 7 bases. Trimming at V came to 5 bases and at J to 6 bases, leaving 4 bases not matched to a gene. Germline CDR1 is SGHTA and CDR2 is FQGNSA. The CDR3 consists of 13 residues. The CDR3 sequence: CASSLRGVNIQYF. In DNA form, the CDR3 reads TGTGCCAGCAGCCTCCGGGGGGTAAACATTCAGTACTTC. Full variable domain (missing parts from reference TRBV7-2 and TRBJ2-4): GAGVSQSPSNKVTEKGKDVELRCDPISGHTALYWYRQSLGQGLEFLIYFQGNSAPDKSGLPSDRFSAERTGGSVSTLTIQRTQQEDSAVYLCASSLRGVNIQYFGAGTRLSVL.

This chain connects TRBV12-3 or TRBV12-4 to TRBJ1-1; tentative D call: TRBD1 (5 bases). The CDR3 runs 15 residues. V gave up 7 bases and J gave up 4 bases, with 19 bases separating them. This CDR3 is CASKPLPTARTEAFF. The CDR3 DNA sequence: TGTGCCAGCAAGCCCCTCCCGACAGCCCGCACTGAAGCTTTCTTT.

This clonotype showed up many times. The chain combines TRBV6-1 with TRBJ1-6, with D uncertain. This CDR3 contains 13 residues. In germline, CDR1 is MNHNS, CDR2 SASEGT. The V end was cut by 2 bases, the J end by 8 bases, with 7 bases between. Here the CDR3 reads CASSEMTDSPLHF. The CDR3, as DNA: TGTGCCAGCAGTGAAATGACGGATTCACCCCTCCACTTT.

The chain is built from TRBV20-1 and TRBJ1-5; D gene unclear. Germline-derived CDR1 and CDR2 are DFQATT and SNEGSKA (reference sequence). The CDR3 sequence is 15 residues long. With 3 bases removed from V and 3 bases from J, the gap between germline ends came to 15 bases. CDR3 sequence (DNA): TGCAGTGCTAGCCGGGCCCAGCGAAACAATCAGCCCCAGCATTTT. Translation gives CSASRAQRNNQPQHF.